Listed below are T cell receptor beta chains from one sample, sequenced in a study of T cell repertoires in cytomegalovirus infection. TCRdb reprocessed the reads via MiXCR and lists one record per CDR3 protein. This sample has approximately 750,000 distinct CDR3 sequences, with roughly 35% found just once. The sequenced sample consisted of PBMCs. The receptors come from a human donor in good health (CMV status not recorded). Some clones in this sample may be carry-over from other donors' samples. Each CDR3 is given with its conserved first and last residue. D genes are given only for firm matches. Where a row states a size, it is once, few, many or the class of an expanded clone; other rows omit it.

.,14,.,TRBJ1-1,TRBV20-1,CSARDIALNTEAFF,TGCAGTGCTAGAGATATAGCCCTGAACACTGAAGCTTTCTTT
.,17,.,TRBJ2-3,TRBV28,CASSETHTSRYTDTQYF,TGTGCCAGCAGTGAAACCCACACTAGTCGCTACACAGATACGCAGTATTTT
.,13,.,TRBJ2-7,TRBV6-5,CASSRTGANEQYF,TGTGCCAGCAGCCGGACGGGAGCCAACGAGCAGTACTTC
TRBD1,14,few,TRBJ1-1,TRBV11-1,CASRETGRGTEAFF,TGTGCCAGCAGAGAGACAGGGAGAGGGACTGAAGCTTTCTTT
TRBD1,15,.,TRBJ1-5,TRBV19,CASRDDRGSNQPQHF,TGTGCCAGTAGGGACGACAGGGGCAGCAATCAGCCCCAGCATTTT
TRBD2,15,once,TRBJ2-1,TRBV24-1,CATQIAGGPSDDQFF,TGTGCCACCCAGATAGCGGGAGGGCCCTCTGATGATCAGTTCTTC
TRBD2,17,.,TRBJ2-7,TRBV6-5,CASSYTPLAGGPHEQYF,TGTGCCAGCAGTTACACCCCTCTAGCGGGAGGGCCGCACGAGCAGTACTTC
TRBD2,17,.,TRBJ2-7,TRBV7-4,CASSLVLAGGPGYEQYF,TGTGCCAGCAGCTTAGTACTAGCGGGAGGGCCGGGGTACGAGCAGTACTTC
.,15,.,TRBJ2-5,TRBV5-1,CASSLSSASKETQYF,TGCGCCAGCAGCTTGAGTTCCGCGAGTAAAGAGACCCAGTACTTC
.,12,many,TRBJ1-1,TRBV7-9,CASSLSYAEAFF,TGTGCCAGCAGCTTAAGCTACGCTGAAGCTTTCTTT
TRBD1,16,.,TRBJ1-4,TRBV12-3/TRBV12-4,CASSGLDRGGNEKLFF,TGTGCCAGCAGTGGCTTGGACAGGGGGGGGAATGAAAAACTGTTTTTT
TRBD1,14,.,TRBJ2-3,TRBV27,CASSFVDRGNTQYF,TGTGCCAGCAGTTTCGTGGACAGGGGAAATACGCAGTATTTT
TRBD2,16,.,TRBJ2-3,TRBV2,CASSEATSGRQDTQYF,TGTGCCAGCAGTGAAGCGACTAGCGGGAGGCAGGATACGCAGTATTTT
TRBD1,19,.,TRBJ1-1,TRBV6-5,CASSYATRQGGPMNTEAFF,TGTGCCAGCAGTTACGCCACTAGACAGGGAGGTCCCATGAACACTGAAGCTTTCTTT
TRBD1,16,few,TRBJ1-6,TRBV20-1,CSARGGGQSYNSPLHF,TGCAGTGCTAGGGGGGGGGGACAGAGCTATAATTCACCCCTCCACTTT
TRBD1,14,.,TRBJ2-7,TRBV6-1,CASRRDRMYVEQYF,TGTGCCAGCAGGAGGGACAGGATGTACGTGGAGCAGTACTTC
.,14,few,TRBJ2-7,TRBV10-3,CAISESSGAHEQYF,TGTGCCATCAGTGAGTCATCCGGGGCCCACGAGCAGTACTTC
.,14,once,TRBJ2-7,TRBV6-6,CASNPMRTNYEQYF,TGTGCCAGCAACCCGATGCGAACCAACTACGAGCAGTACTTC
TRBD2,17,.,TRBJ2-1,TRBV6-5,CASSVASGGLAYNEQFF,TGTGCCAGCAGCGTAGCTAGCGGGGGGCTTGCCTACAATGAGCAGTTCTTC
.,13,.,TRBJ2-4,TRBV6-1,CASRGLAKNIQYF,TGTGCCAGCAGAGGACTAGCCAAAAACATTCAGTACTTC
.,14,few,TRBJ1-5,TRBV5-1,CASSLEGGRQPQHF,TGCGCCAGCAGCTTGGAGGGGGGCCGTCAGCCCCAGCATTTT
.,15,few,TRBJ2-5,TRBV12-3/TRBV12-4,CASSFPGGYGETQYF,TGTGCCAGCAGTTTTCCAGGGGGGTACGGAGAGACCCAGTACTTC
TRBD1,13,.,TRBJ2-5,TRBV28,CASSPGQLETQYF,TGTGCCAGCAGCCCGGGACAGCTGGAGACCCAGTACTTC
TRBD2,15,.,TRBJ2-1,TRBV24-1,CATSDPAGGYNEQFF,TGTGCCACCAGTGATCCAGCGGGGGGGTACAATGAGCAGTTCTTC
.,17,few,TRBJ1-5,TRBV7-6,CASSLYYRERRNQPQHF,TGTGCCAGCAGCCTCTATTACAGGGAACGGCGCAATCAGCCCCAGCATTTT
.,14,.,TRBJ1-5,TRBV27,CASSLQVSNQPQHF,TGTGCCAGCAGTTTACAGGTTAGCAATCAGCCCCAGCATTTT
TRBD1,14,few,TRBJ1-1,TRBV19,CASSVGQGGTEAFF,TGTGCCAGTAGTGTCGGACAGGGTGGCACTGAAGCTTTCTTT
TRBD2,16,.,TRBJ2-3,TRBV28,CASGASLAGDPDTQYF,TGTGCCAGCGGAGCCTCTCTAGCGGGAGATCCAGATACGCAGTATTTT
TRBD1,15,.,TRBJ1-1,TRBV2,CASRWEAGGRAEAFF,TGTGCCAGCCGGTGGGAGGCAGGGGGCCGCGCTGAAGCTTTCTTT
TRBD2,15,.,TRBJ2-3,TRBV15,CATSGLAEPTDTQYF,TGTGCCACCAGCGGACTAGCGGAACCTACAGATACGCAGTATTTT
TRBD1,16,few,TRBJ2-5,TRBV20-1,CSARDPGQGDSGTQYF,TGCAGTGCTAGAGACCCGGGACAGGGAGACTCAGGGACCCAGTACTTC